This is a list of T cell receptor beta chains from one sample in a study of shared clonotypes between healthy human individuals. TCRdb's table, derived via immunoSEQ multiplex PCR, lists solely in-frame clones and lacks some. The sample has roughly 2 million clones; approximately 96% are singletons. What was sequenced was naive CD4+ T cells sorted from blood. Source of these receptors: a man aged 18 to 29 in good health. The CDR3 runs from the conserved cysteine through the conserved F or W. A D gene is named only where the DNA matches it firmly.

j_gene: TRBJ2-5
v_gene: TRBV30
d_gene: NA
CDR3aa: CAWSAGEALGETQYF
CDR3nt: TGTGCCTGGAGTGCCGGAGAAGCCTTAGGAGAGACCCAGTACTTC

j_gene: TRBJ1-5
v_gene: TRBV11-2
d_gene: NA
CDR3aa: CASSLGDITQPQHF
CDR3nt: TGTGCCAGCAGCTTAGGGGACATAACCCAGCCCCAGCATTTT

j_gene: TRBJ2-1
v_gene: TRBV7-6
d_gene: TRBD1
CDR3aa: CASSLLTGGSYNEQFF
CDR3nt: TGTGCCAGCAGCTTACTAACAGGGGGGTCCTACAATGAGCAGTTCTTC

j_gene: TRBJ2-1
v_gene: TRBV19
d_gene: NA
CDR3aa: CASSIPGPEGNEQFF
CDR3nt: TGTGCCAGTAGTATTCCGGGACCGGAGGGCAATGAGCAGTTCTTC

j_gene: TRBJ1-4
v_gene: TRBV18
d_gene: NA
CDR3aa: CASSPGATNEKLFF
CDR3nt: TGTGCCAGCTCACCTGGGGCGACTAATGAAAAACTGTTTTTT

j_gene: TRBJ1-1
v_gene: TRBV19
d_gene: NA
CDR3aa: CASRGPKGTTEAFF
CDR3nt: TGTGCCAGCCGGGGGCCGAAAGGGACCACTGAAGCTTTCTTT

j_gene: TRBJ2-1
v_gene: TRBV11-3
d_gene: TRBD2
CDR3aa: CASSRTSGSGNEQFF
CDR3nt: TGTGCCAGCAGCAGGACTAGCGGGAGTGGCAATGAGCAGTTCTTC

j_gene: TRBJ1-5
v_gene: TRBV12-2
d_gene: NA
CDR3aa: CASRLAGQGAHNQPQHF
CDR3nt: TGTGCAAGTCGCTTAGCGGGACAGGGGGCACACAATCAGCCCCAGCATTTT

j_gene: TRBJ1-2
v_gene: TRBV12-5
d_gene: NA
CDR3aa: CASGLVIGGGYTF
CDR3nt: TGTGCTAGTGGTTTGGTTATAGGGGGTGGCTACACCTTC

j_gene: TRBJ1-5
v_gene: TRBV27
d_gene: TRBD1
CDR3aa: CASPSINPGQETYSNQPQHF
CDR3nt: TGTGCCAGCCCTTCAATTAATCCGGGACAGGAAACTTATAGCAATCAGCCCCAGCATTTT

j_gene: TRBJ1-4
v_gene: TRBV28
d_gene: TRBD1
CDR3aa: CASRPQGGRGEKLFF
CDR3nt: TGTGCCAGCAGACCACAGGGGGGAAGGGGTGAAAAACTGTTTTTT